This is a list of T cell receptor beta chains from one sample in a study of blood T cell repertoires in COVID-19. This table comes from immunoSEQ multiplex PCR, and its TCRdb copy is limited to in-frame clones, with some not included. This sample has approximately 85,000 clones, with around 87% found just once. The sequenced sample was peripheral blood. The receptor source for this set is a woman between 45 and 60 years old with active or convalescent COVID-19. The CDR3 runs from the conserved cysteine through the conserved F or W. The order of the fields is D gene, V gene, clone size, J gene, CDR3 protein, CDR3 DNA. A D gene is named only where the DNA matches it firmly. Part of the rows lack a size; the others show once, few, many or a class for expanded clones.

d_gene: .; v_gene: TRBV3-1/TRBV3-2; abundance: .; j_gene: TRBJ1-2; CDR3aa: CASSQVNNYGYTF; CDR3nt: TGTGCCAGCAGCCAAGTAAATAACTATGGCTACACCTTC
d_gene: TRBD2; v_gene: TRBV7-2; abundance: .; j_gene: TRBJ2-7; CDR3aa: CASSLVGFGGLTYEQYF; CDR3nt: TGTGCCAGCAGCTTAGTCGGATTTGGGGGACTAACATACGAGCAGTACTTC
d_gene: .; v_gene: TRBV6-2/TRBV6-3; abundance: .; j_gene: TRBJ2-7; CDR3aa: CASSPPWSPQEYF; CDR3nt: TGTGCCAGCAGTCCACCTTGGTCCCCACAGGAGTACTTC
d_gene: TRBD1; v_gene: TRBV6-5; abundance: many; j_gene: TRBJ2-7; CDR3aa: CASSFGTGPYEQYF; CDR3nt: TGTGCCAGCAGCTTCGGGACAGGGCCTTACGAGCAGTACTTC
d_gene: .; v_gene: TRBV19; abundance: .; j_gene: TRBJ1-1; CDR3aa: CASSMKALAPEAFF; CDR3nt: TGTGCCAGTAGTATGAAGGCTTTAGCGCCTGAAGCTTTCTTT
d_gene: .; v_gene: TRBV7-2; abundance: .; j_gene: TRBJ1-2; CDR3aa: CASSPGGRPNYGYTF; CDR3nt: TGTGCCAGCAGCCCGGGGGGACGGCCAAACTATGGCTACACCTTC
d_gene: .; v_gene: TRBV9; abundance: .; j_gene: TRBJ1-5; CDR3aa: CASSVDLAQPQHF; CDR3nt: TGTGCCAGCAGCGTAGACTTAGCTCAGCCCCAGCATTTT
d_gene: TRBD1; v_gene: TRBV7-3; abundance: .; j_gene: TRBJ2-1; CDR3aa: CASSSGQGRLNEQFF; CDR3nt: TGTGCCAGCAGCTCCGGACAGGGGCGATTAAATGAGCAGTTCTTC
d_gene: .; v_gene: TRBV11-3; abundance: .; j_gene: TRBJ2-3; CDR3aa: CASSSPGTSTDTQYF; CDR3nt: TGTGCCAGCAGCTCGCCCGGGACTAGCACAGATACGCAGTATTTT
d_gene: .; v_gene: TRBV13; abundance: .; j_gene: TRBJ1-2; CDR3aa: CASSVRGQPNYGYTF; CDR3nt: TGTGCCAGCAGCGTTAGAGGACAGCCAAACTATGGCTACACCTTC
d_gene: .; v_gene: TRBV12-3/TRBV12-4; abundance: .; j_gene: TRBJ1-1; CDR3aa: CASSLWPQAFF; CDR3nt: TGTGCCAGCAGTTTATGGCCCCAAGCTTTCTTT
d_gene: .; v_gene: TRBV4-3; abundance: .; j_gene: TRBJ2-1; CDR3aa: CASSQDLPAGGNEQFF; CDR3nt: TGCGCCAGCAGCCAAGATCTTCCCGCCGGGGGAAATGAGCAGTTCTTC
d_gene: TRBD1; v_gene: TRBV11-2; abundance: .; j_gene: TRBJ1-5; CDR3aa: CASSPDRVQPQHF; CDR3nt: TGTGCCAGCAGCCCCGACAGGGTTCAGCCCCAGCATTTT
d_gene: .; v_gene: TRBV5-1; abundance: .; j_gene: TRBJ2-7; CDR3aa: CASSFSFPYEQYF; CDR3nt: TGCGCCAGCAGCTTCAGTTTCCCCTACGAGCAGTACTTC
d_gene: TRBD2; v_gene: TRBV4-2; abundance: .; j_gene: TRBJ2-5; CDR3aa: CASSQERGLAGEETQYF; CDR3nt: TGTGCCAGCAGCCAAGAGAGGGGACTAGCAGGGGAAGAGACCCAGTACTTC
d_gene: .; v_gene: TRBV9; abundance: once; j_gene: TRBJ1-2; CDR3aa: CASSGGPGVSNYGYTF; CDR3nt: TGTGCCAGCAGCGGCGGACCAGGGGTCTCTAACTATGGCTACACCTTC
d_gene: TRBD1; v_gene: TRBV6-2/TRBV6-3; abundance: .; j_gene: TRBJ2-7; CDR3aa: CASSLGTGSLVRDF; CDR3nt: TGTGCCAGCAGTCTCGGGACAGGGTCCCTCGTCAGGGACTTC
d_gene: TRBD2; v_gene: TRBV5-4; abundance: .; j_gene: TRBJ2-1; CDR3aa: CASSTRLAGDYNEQFF; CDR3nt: TGTGCCAGCAGCACAAGACTAGCGGGGGACTACAATGAGCAGTTCTTC
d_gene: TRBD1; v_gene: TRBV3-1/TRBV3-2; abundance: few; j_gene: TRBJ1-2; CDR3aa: CASSQGWDRANYGYTF; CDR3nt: TGTGCCAGCAGCCAAGGATGGGACAGGGCTAACTATGGCTACACCTTC
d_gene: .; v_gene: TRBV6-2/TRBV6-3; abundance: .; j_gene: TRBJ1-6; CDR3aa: CASSYSATGGSPLHF; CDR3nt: TGTGCCAGCAGTTACTCGGCCACCGGGGGTTCACCCCTCCACTTT
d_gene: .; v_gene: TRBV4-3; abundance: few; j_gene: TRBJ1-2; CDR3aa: CASSPGPRPNYGYTF; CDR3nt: TGCGCCAGCAGCCCAGGCCCTCGCCCTAACTATGGCTACACCTTC
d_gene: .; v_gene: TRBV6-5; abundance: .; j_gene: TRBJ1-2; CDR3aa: CASSYSGRDGYGYTF; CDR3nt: TGTGCCAGCAGTTACTCGGGGAGGGACGGCTATGGCTACACCTTC
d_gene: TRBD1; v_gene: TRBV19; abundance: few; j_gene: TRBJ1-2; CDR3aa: CASSTTGGGRGYTF; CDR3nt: TGTGCCAGTAGTACCACAGGGGGCGGTCGGGGCTACACCTTC
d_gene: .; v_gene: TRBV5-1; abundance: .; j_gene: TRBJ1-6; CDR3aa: CASSLDGQYNSPLHF; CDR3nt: TGCGCCAGCAGCTTGGATGGACAGTATAATTCACCCCTCCACTTT
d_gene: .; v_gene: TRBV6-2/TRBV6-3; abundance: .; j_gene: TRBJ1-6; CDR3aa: CASSRDIGSPLHF; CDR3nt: TGTGCCAGCAGTCGGGACATTGGTTCACCCCTCCACTTT
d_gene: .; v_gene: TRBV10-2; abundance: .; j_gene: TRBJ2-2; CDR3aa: CASSDPLGRNTGELFF; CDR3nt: TGCGCCAGCAGTGACCCCCTTGGTAGGAACACCGGGGAGCTGTTTTTT
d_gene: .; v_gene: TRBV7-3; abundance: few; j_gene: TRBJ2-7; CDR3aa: CASSLSPTYEQYF; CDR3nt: TGTGCCAGCAGCTTAAGCCCTACCTACGAGCAGTACTTC
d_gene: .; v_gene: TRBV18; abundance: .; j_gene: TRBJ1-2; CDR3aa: CASSPVEDGYTF; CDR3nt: TGTGCCAGCTCACCAGTCGAGGATGGCTACACCTTC
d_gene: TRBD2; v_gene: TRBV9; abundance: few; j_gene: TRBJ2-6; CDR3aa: CASSLLAGGAGANVLTF; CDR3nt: TGTGCCAGCAGTCTACTAGCGGGGGGTGCTGGGGCCAACGTCCTGACTTTC
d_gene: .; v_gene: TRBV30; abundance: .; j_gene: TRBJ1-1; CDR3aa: CAWNRNRVVNTEAFF; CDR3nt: TGTGCCTGGAATCGAAATCGGGTTGTGAACACTGAAGCTTTCTTT
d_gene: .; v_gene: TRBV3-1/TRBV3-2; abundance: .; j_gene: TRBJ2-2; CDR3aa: CASSTPTGNTGELFF; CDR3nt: TGTGCCAGCAGCACACCGACAGGTAACACCGGGGAGCTGTTTTTT
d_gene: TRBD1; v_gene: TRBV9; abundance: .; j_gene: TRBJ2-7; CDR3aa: CASSPRQGIEYEQYF; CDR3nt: TGTGCCAGCAGCCCAAGACAGGGCATTGAGTACGAGCAGTACTTC
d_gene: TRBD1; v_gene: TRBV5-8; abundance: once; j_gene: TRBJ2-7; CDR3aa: CASSLSGQASYEQYF; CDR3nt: TGTGCCAGCAGCTTATCCGGACAGGCGTCCTACGAGCAGTACTTC
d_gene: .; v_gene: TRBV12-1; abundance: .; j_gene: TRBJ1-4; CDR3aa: CASSFWDSFNEKLFF; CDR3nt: TGTGCCAGCAGCTTTTGGGACAGTTTTAATGAAAAACTGTTTTTT
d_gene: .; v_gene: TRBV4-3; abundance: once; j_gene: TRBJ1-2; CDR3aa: CASSHERTNYGYTF; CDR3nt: TGCGCCAGCAGCCACGAGAGAACGAACTATGGCTACACCTTC
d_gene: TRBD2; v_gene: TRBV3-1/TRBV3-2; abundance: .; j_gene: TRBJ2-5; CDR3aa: CASSPWASGGQETQYF; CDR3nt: TGTGCCAGCAGCCCCTGGGCTAGCGGGGGCCAAGAGACCCAGTACTTC
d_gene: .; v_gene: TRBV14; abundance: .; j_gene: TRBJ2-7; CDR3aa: CASSQEARGKLYEQYF; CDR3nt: TGTGCCAGCAGCCAAGAAGCCCGGGGGAAGCTTTACGAGCAGTACTTC
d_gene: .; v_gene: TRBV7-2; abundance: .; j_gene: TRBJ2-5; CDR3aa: CASSFPGPGFQETQYF; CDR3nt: TGTGCCAGCAGCTTCCCCGGCCCAGGGTTCCAAGAGACCCAGTACTTC
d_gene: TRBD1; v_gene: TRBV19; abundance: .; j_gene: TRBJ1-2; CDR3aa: CASSIVGTGIGNGYTF; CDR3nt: TGTGCCAGTAGTATAGTGGGGACAGGGATTGGAAATGGCTACACCTTC
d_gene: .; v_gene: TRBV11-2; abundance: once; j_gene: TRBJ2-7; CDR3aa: CASSQLYEQYF; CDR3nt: TGTGCCAGCAGCCAACTTTACGAGCAGTACTTC
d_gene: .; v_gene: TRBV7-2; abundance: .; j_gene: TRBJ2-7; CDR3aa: CASSRLDTYEQYF; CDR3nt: TGTGCCAGCAGCCGACTGGACACCTACGAGCAGTACTTC
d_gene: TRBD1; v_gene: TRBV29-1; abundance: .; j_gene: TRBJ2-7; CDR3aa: CSVGTGYEQYF; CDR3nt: TGCAGCGTGGGGACAGGCTACGAGCAGTACTTC
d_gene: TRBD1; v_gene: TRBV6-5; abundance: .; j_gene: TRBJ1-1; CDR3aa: CASRPGQEGTEAFF; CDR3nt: TGTGCCAGCAGACCCGGACAGGAAGGCACTGAAGCTTTCTTT
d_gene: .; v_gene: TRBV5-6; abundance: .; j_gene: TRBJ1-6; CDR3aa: CASSLDEVSSYNSPLHF; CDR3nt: TGTGCCAGCAGCTTGGACGAGGTTAGCTCCTATAATTCACCCCTCCACTTT
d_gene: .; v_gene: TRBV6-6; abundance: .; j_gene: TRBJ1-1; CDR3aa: CASSLSPGNTEAFF; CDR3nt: TGTGCCAGCAGCCTATCTCCAGGGAACACTGAAGCTTTCTTT
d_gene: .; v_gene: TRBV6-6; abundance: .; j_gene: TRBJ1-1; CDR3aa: CASSRDRTEAFF; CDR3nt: TGTGCCAGCAGTCGAGACAGAACTGAAGCTTTCTTT